Listed here are 13 T cell receptor beta chains from one sample, sequenced in a study of blood T cell repertoires in COVID-19. Measured with immunoSEQ multiplex PCR; TCRdb has only the in-frame clones, and not every one. Of approximately 260,000 clones in the sample, about 88% were seen once. Specimen: peripheral blood. The receptor set was obtained from a man aged 18 to 29 with active or convalescent COVID-19.

V gene TRBV7-9 combines with J gene TRBJ1-2, with unresolved D. From germline, CDR1 is SEHNR and CDR2 FQNEAQ (reference sequence). V was trimmed by 4 bases and J by 2 bases, leaving 8 bases between them. This CDR3 region has 13 residues. The CDR3 nucleotides are TGTGCCAGCAGCTACCGCGAGAACTATGGCTACACCTTC. Its protein is CASSYRENYGYTF.

This clone appeared once. The chain uses TRBV18 and TRBJ1-4; the match to TRBD1 covers 9 bases. CDR1 and CDR2 from the germline V gene are KGHSH and LQKENI. Losses at the gene ends were 5 bases for V and 2 bases for J; bases not matched to a gene: 3. The CDR3 has 15 residues. Written as DNA, the CDR3 is TGTGCCAGCTCAGGACAGGGGCTGACTAATGAAAAACTGTTTTTT. Translated: CASSGQGLTNEKLFF.

This chain connects TRBV4-3 to TRBJ2-1; TRBD1 agrees at 12 bases. J gave up 9 bases and V 8 bases, and 8 bases lay outside the gene matches. CDR3 size: 14 residues. Germline V gives CDR1 LGHNA, CDR2 YSLEER. CDR3 bases: TGCGCCAGCTCCGGGGACAGGGGGCTAGGTGAGCAGTTCTTC. Its protein is CASSGDRGLGEQFF.

The chain couples TRBV6-5 to TRBJ2-2, with a possible D match to TRBD1 (5 bases). The length of the CDR3 is 15 residues. CDR1 MNHEY and CDR2 SVGAGI come from the germline V gene. Trimming pared 5 bases from V and 3 bases from J, leaving 13 bases between. The CDR3 DNA is TGTGCCAGCAGTCTAAGGGGTCCCGACACCGGGGAGCTGTTTTTT. Its protein product is CASSLRGPDTGELFF.

V usage is TRBV5-4 and J usage is TRBJ2-3; possible D gene TRBD2, 6 bases. CDR3 size: 16 residues. The germline V gene encodes CDR1 SGHNT and CDR2 YYREEE (reference sequence). V lost 3 bases, J lost 9 bases, and 23 bases lay in between. The CDR3, as DNA: TGTGCCAGCAGCTCCTACGGTAGCGGTAAGCGACTGACGCAGTATTTT. This codes for CASSSYGSGKRLTQYF.

V usage is TRBV19 and J usage is TRBJ2-3; D is perhaps TRBD2 (5 bases). Germline loops: CDR1 LNHDA, CDR2 SQIVND (reference sequence). Deletions cut 4 bases from V and 1 base from J, with 12 bases between. This CDR3 has 15 residues. The CDR3 sequence is CASSTRLPRTDTQYF. As DNA, the CDR3 is TGTGCCAGTAGTACACGACTACCACGCACAGATACGCAGTATTTT.

This chain connects TRBV6-2 or TRBV6-3 to TRBJ2-7; tentative D call: TRBD1 (6 bases). The germline gives CDR1 MNHEY, CDR2 SVGEGT. CDR3 size: 15 residues. V was cut by 4 bases and J by 2 bases, with 15 bases left in between. CDR3: CASSSQGHRAYEQYF. The CDR3 region has the DNA TGTGCCAGCAGTTCCCAGGGACATAGGGCCTACGAGCAGTACTTC.

This rearrangement joins TRBV6-2 or TRBV6-3 to TRBJ1-1, with a possible D match to TRBD1 (6 bases). There are 16 residues in the CDR3. CDR1 MNHEY and CDR2 SVGEGT come from the germline V gene. Between the trimmed V and J ends, which lost 5 bases and 0 bases, there was a span of 16 bases. The CDR3: CASSGLEGTLNTEAFF. CDR3 in DNA: TGTGCCAGCAGTGGCCTTGAGGGGACACTGAACACTGAAGCTTTCTTT.

The rearrangement links TRBV30 to TRBJ1-6; D unclear. Trimming took off 3 bases at V and 13 bases at J, with 16 bases between the two ends. Looked up from germline, CDR1 is GTSNPN and CDR2 is SVGIG (reference sequence). The CDR3 has 13 residues. In nucleotides, the CDR3 is TGTGCCTGGAGCCTTAGACTCGAGGCGCCCCTCCACTTT. It specifies CAWSLRLEAPLHF.

With respect to this clone: This sample also contains other DNA sequences that code for the same CDR3. CDR3: CSATQGYGYTF. CDR3 DNA: TGCAGTGCCACACAGGGTTATGGCTACACCTTC. This rearrangement joins TRBV20-1 to TRBJ1-2; possible D gene TRBD1, 6 bases. The length of the CDR3 is 11 residues. The germline CDR1 and CDR2 sequences are DFQATT and SNEGSKA (reference sequence). The V end was cut by 6 bases, the J end by 5 bases, with 10 bases between.

CDR3: CASSRRTEAFF. For the CDR3, the DNA is TGTGCCAGCAGCCGGAGGACTGAAGCTTTCTTT. The V gene is TRBV28, the J gene TRBJ1-1; D gene uncertain. This CDR3 contains 11 residues. The V end lost 6 bases, the J end lost 5 bases, and 7 bases lay between the germline ends. CDR1 MDHEN and CDR2 SYDVKM come from the germline V gene. Full variable domain (rest looked up from reference TRBV28 and TRBJ1-1): DVKVTQSSRYLVKRTGEKVFLECVQDMDHENMFWYRQDPGLGLRLIYFSYDVKMKEKGDIPEGYSVSREKKERFSLILESASTNQTSMYLCASSRRTEAFFGQGTRLTVV.

Notes on this clone: Compared with germline, one end of the junction differs, possibly owing to a read error. In nucleotides, the CDR3 is TGTACCAGCAGCCAATGGAGGTGGAAGGGACAGCGCTTAAAAGAGACCCAGTACTTC. Translating it yields CTSSQWRWKGQRLKETQYF. The rearrangement uses TRBV5-5 and TRBJ2-5, with TRBD1 identical over 7 bases. The V gene's germline CDR1 is SGHKS and CDR2 YYEKEE (reference sequence). The CDR3 is 19 residues long.

The CDR3 reads CASRPGLQETQYF. The CDR3 DNA follows: TGTGCCAGCAGGCCGGGACTCCAAGAGACCCAGTACTTC. This sequence joins TRBV2 and TRBJ2-5; tentatively, D is TRBD2 (6 bases). Germline V CDR1 and CDR2: SNHLY, FYNNEI. The CDR3 is made up of 13 amino acids. V lost 6 bases, J lost 1 base, and 9 bases lay in between. The full variable domain, its missing parts supplied by reference TRBV2 and TRBJ2-5, is EPEVTQTPSHQVTQMGQEVILRCVPISNHLYFYWYRQILGQKVEFLVSFYNNEISEKSEIFDDQFSVERPDGSNFTLKIRSTKLEDSAMYFCASRPGLQETQYFGPGTRLLVL.